This record looks at one TCR beta chain sequence and its context. What it recognizes is unknown. The CDR3 extends over 12 amino acids. Between the trimmed V and J ends, which lost 3 bases and 5 bases, there was a span of 8 bases. Germline CDR1 is SGHVS and CDR2 is FQNEAQ. These data come from a study of cytomegalovirus exposure and HLA in healthy donors. Overall study context: Researchers found that under 90% of under 450 genotyped donors fell within the Caucasian-associated ancestry cluster.

Study-level results: In a later analysis, V- and J-gene trimming of beta chains associated with a DCLRE1C missense variant, replicated independently. With further analysis later on, most CMV-associated TCR beta chains appeared HLA-restricted. Some highly shared sequence variants likely arose as a pipeline artifact.

PCR used 60 Vbeta primers and 13 Jbeta primers. TCRdb's table, derived via immunoSEQ multiplex PCR, lists solely in-frame clones and lacks some. The sample shows 200,000 to 250,000 clones, 82% of them seen only once. V usage is TRBV7-8 and J usage is TRBJ2-7; D is unclear. Sequencing was done on a sample of PBMCs. This receptor was obtained from a woman between 40 and 55 years old in good health and CMV-seropositive. CDR3 bases: TGTGCCAGCAGCTTTTTAGTAAACGAGCAGTACTTC. This translates into CASSFLVNEQYF.